The entry that follows covers one TCR beta chain sequence. This entry comes from a study of blood T cell repertoires in COVID-19. Study-wide background: COVID-19 samples collected from the United States, Italy and Spain covered acute and convalescent phases.

The CDR3 consists of 19 residues. Sequencing was performed with immunoSEQ multiplex PCR; in TCRdb, only in-frame clones are kept and a portion is missing. The repertoire holds 370,000 or so clones, with around 87% as singletons. Cohort allocation depended upon clinical history that participants reported. The specimen was PBMCs or T cells enriched from blood (not recorded which). This rearrangement joins TRBV21-1 to TRBJ1-5; no DNA check was done on the table's D call, TRBD1. TRBV21-1 is a pseudogene segment. The sequence derives from a man between 25 and 39 years old who had recovered from COVID-19. Written as DNA, the CDR3 is TGTGCCAGCAGCAAAGAAGGGGGTCGGGTACACGGGCCAGGGATGCCCCAGCATTTT. Translation gives CASSKEGGRVHGPGMPQHF.